Below, one TCR beta chain is given with its context. What it binds is not known. The source of the sample is a study of shared clonotypes between healthy human individuals. Study-level findings and limits: Clonotype sharing among the donors was expected to vary with sequencing depth.

Each subset's genomic DNA was shared equally among a number of immunoSEQ plates. Libraries were prepared by immunoSEQ multiplex PCR; TCRdb keeps only in-frame clonotypes and omits some of them. The table includes approximately 1,500,000 clones, about 98% detected once. Trimming shortened V by 8 bases and J by 2 bases, and 12 bases separated the two germline ends. Germline assignment: CDR1 LNHDA and CDR2 SQIVND (reference sequence). The CDR3 consists of 14 residues. A CD45RA+ naive subset and a CD45RA-negative memory subset were split from CD4+ cells. The chain employs TRBV19 and TRBJ2-2; no firm D call. This receptor was identified in a man aged 25 to 40 in good health. The sequencing input was naive CD4+ T cells sorted from blood. The subset denotes: CD45RA+ positively selected. The CDR3 coding sequence is TGTGCCAGTGGAAGGCGGTTCAACACCGGGGAGCTGTTTTTT. Residues: CASGRRFNTGELFF.